The 14 T cell receptor beta chains below come from one sample, sequenced in a study of cytomegalovirus exposure and HLA in healthy donors. Some clones are missing from TCRdb's copy, which holds only in-frame ones; the method was immunoSEQ multiplex PCR. The sample has fewer than 60,000 clones, 93% seen once. The sequenced sample was PBMCs. The receptors were sampled from a young woman in good health and CMV-seropositive.

This chain uses TRBV5-4 with TRBJ2-2; D may be TRBD2 (6 bases). The germline V gene encodes CDR1 SGHNT and CDR2 YYREEE (reference sequence). This CDR3 contains 16 residues. Trimming pared 4 bases from V and 5 bases from J, leaving 18 bases between. This chain's CDR3 is CASSRGSGGGTGELFF. The CDR3 DNA follows: TGTGCCAGCAGCCGGGGGAGTGGTGGGGGAACCGGGGAGCTGTTTTTT.

The chain joins TRBV9 to TRBJ1-5; no firm D call. Germline CDR1 reads SGDLS; CDR2 reads YYNGEE. Trimming took off 0 bases at V and 7 bases at J, with 11 bases between the two ends. The CDR3 consists of 14 residues. The CDR3: CASSVDGGWQPQHF. In DNA form, the CDR3 reads TGTGCCAGCAGCGTAGACGGAGGGTGGCAGCCCCAGCATTTT.

This chain uses TRBV4-1 with TRBJ1-3; TRBD1 matches 7 bases. The CDR3 is 16 residues long. In germline, CDR1 is MGHRA, CDR2 YSYEKL. With V trimmed by 2 bases and J by 1 base, 5 bases remained unmatched. As DNA, the CDR3 is TGCGCCAGCAGCCAATTGACAGGGATATCTGGAAACACCATATATTTT. Its translation: CASSQLTGISGNTIYF.

In this sample, this clone is medium-sized. The CDR3 DNA is TGTGCCACCAGCGGACTAGCACCTAGCACAGATACGCAGTATTTT. It encodes CATSGLAPSTDTQYF. The genes are TRBV15 and TRBJ2-3, with 8 bases that match TRBD2. V shed 5 bases, J shed 0 bases, and the junction held 4 bases outside the gene matches. The CDR3 has 15 residues. The germline CDR1 and CDR2 sequences are LNHNV and YYDKDF (reference sequence).

The chain links TRBV7-9 to TRBJ2-7, with 9 bases fitting TRBD1. Germline CDR1 SEHNR, CDR2 FQNEAQ (reference sequence). The junction had 8 bases not matched to a gene; V was cut back by 5 bases and J by 0 bases. The CDR3 sequence is 16 residues long. The CDR3 sequence is CASSPRGQGISYEQYF. CDR3 coding DNA: TGTGCCAGCAGCCCTAGGGGACAGGGTATCTCCTACGAGCAGTACTTC.

The chain recombines TRBV5-4 with TRBJ2-2; D possibly corresponds to TRBD2 (6 bases). This CDR3 is built from 17 residues. Looked up from germline, CDR1 is SGHNT and CDR2 is YYREEE (reference sequence). V was clipped by 4 bases and J by 6 bases, with 22 bases between them. The DNA for the CDR3 is TGTGCCAGCAGCCCCTCGGCGGGGATACCCCATTCCGGGGAGCTGTTTTTT. Translation: CASSPSAGIPHSGELFF.

The CDR3: CASRRQGTDTEAFF. CDR3 DNA sequence: TGTGCCAGCAGACGACAGGGTACGGATACTGAAGCTTTCTTT. This chain connects TRBV6-6 to TRBJ1-1, with 7 nucleotides matching TRBD1. V shed 6 bases and J 5 bases; nucleotides not matched to a gene: 9. The CDR3 extends over 14 amino acids. Germline assignment: CDR1 MNHNY and CDR2 SVGAGI (reference sequence).

This clone has a single count. The J gene is TRBJ1-2, the V gene TRBV30, with D possibly matching TRBD1 (5 bases). The CDR3 has 12 residues. Germline CDR1 is GTSNPN and CDR2 is SVGIG (reference sequence). Trimming stripped 2 bases from V and 3 bases from J, with 7 bases between. The CDR3 DNA follows: TGTGCCTGGAGTCCCAGGGACTATGGCTACACCTTC. It encodes CAWSPRDYGYTF.

The rearrangement uses TRBV5-4 and TRBJ1-1; D perhaps matches TRBD1 (5 bases). The CDR3 is 15 amino acids. The germline gives CDR1 SGHNT, CDR2 YYREEE (reference sequence). V gave up 0 bases and J gave up 5 bases, with 14 bases separating them. CDR3 region: CASSLGSGVFTEAFF. CDR3 DNA sequence: TGTGCCAGCAGCTTGGGGTCGGGGGTATTTACTGAAGCTTTCTTT.

The V call is TRBV4-3, the J call TRBJ2-5; D gene uncertain. CDR1 is LGHNA and CDR2 is YSLEER in the germline V gene. CDR3 length: 12 residues. The V end was cut by 0 bases, the J end by 7 bases, with 6 bases between. CDR3 in amino acids: CASSQDRGTQYF. The CDR3 DNA reads as TGCGCCAGCAGCCAAGATCGAGGGACCCAGTACTTC.

The chain employs TRBV10-3 and TRBJ2-3; the match to TRBD2 covers 9 bases. V was pared by 0 bases and J by 2 bases, with 9 bases of the junction left unmatched. CDR1 and CDR2 from the germline V gene are ENHRY and SYGVKD. The CDR3 sequence is 18 residues long. In nucleotides, the CDR3 is TGTGCCATCAGTGAGTCGCGGGGGGGCGACATCTTCACAGATACGCAGTATTTT. Its translation: CAISESRGGDIFTDTQYF.

The chain links TRBV19 to TRBJ1-2; TRBD1 matches at 7 bases. Losses at the gene ends were 4 bases for V and 5 bases for J; bases not matched to a gene: 7. This CDR3 has 14 residues. Germline values: CDR1 LNHDA, CDR2 SQIVND (reference sequence). CDR3 loop: CASSTPGQQYGYTF. In DNA form, the CDR3 reads TGTGCCAGTAGTACCCCGGGACAGCAATATGGCTACACCTTC.

This clone was seen a handful of times. CDR3 bases: TGTGCCAGCAGCGTCTTGGGAGGGGTGAACACTGAAGCTTTCTTT. It specifies CASSVLGGVNTEAFF. The V gene is TRBV9, the J gene TRBJ1-1; perhaps TRBD1 as D (5 bases). Germline loops: CDR1 SGDLS, CDR2 YYNGEE. The CDR3 is made up of 15 amino acids. The V gene lost 2 bases and the J gene lost 0 bases, with 11 bases spanning the gap.

The chain joins TRBV19 to TRBJ1-1, with 10 bases identical to TRBD1. The CDR3 spans 16 residues. Trimming at V came to 5 bases and at J to 2 bases, leaving 8 bases not matched to a gene. CDR1 is LNHDA and CDR2 is SQIVND in the germline V gene (reference sequence). CDR3 sequence: CASSVRDRGYNTEAFF. The CDR3 region has the DNA TGTGCCAGTAGTGTCCGGGACAGGGGATACAACACTGAAGCTTTCTTT.